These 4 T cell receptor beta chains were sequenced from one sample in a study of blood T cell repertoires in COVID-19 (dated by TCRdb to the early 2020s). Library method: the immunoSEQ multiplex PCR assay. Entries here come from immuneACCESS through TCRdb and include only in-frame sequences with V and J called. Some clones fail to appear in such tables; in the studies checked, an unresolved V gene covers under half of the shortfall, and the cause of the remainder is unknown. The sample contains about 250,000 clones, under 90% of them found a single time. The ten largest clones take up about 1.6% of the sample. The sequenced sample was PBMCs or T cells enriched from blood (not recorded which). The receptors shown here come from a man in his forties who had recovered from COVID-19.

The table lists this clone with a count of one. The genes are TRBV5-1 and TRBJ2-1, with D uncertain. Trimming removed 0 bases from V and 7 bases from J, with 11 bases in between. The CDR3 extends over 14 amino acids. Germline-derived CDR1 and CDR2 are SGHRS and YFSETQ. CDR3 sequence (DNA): TGCGCCAGCAGCTTGGCCTCGTACCAGAATGAGCAGTTCTTC. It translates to CASSLASYQNEQFF.

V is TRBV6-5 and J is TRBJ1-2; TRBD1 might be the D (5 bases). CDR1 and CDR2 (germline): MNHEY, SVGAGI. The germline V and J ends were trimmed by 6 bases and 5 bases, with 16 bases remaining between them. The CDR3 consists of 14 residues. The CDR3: CASRWGVGRYGYTF. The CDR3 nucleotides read TGTGCCAGCAGGTGGGGGGTTGGTCGGTATGGCTACACCTTC.

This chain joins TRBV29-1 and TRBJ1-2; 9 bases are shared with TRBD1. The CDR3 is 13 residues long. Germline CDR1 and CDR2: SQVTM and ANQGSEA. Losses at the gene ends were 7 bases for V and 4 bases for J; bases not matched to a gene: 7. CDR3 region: CSAPGTGSYGYTF. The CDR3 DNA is TGCAGCGCCCCCGGGACAGGGTCCTATGGCTACACCTTC.

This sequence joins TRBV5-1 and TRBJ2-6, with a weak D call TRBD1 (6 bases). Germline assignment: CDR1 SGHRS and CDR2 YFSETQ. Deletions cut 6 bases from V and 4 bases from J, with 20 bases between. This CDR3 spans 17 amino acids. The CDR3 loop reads CASTDVLGAEGANVLTF. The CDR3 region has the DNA TGCGCCAGCACCGACGTATTGGGGGCGGAAGGGGCCAACGTCCTGACTTTC.